This T cell receptor (beta chain) was obtained from a study of cytomegalovirus exposure and HLA in healthy donors. Study-wide background: The approximately 110 validation repertoires used a platform that matched the one used for the approximately 700 first-cohort repertoires, as a later analysis reported.

Germline values: CDR1 SGHRS, CDR2 YFSETQ. The CDR3 covers 13 residues. The V end was cut by 1 base, the J end by 7 bases, with 11 bases between. This table comes from immunoSEQ multiplex PCR, and its TCRdb copy is limited to in-frame clones, with some not included. The sample lists approximately 260,000 clones, 86% occurring once. The donors formed part of the roughly 120-subject validation cohort, distinct from the roughly 620-subject first cohort. Sequencing used PBMCs. This sequence joins TRBV5-1 and TRBJ1-2; tentative D call: TRBD1 (6 bases). This receptor was identified in a woman aged 18-29 years in good health and CMV-seronegative. The CDR3 spells CASSLLQGRGYTF. The DNA for the CDR3 is TGCGCCAGCAGCTTGCTACAGGGACGTGGCTACACCTTC. Supplemented by reference TRBV5-1 and TRBJ1-2, the full variable domain reads KAGVTQTPRYLIKTRGQQVTLSCSPISGHRSVSWYQQTPGQGLQFLFEYFSETQRNKGNFPGRFSGRQFSNSRSEMNVSTLELGDSALYLCASSLLQGRGYTFGSGTRLTVV.